This T cell receptor beta chain was found in a study of blood T cell repertoires in COVID-19. Profiling relied on immunoSEQ multiplex PCR, and the TCRdb table lists in-frame clones only, not all of them. The sample yields fewer than 300,000 clones, about nine tenths seen once. Per the germline V gene, CDR1 is SQVTM and CDR2 is ANQGSEA. Trimming cost V 6 bases and J 0 bases, with 15 bases left between them. There are 15 residues in the CDR3. The receptor was derived from a person in their late teens or twenties with COVID-19, enrolled during active disease. V usage is TRBV29-1 and J usage is TRBJ2-1; no firm D call. Sequenced sample: peripheral blood. CDR3 in DNA: TGCAGCGTCGTCTCGAGGCCGAGCTCCTACAATGAGCAGTTCTTC. It is translated as CSVVSRPSSYNEQFF.